This T cell receptor beta chain was recorded in a study of Graves' ophthalmopathy and Graves' hyperthyroidism. This clonotype was counted many times. Its specificity is unknown. CDR3 regions of TCR beta were amplified from RNA transcripts. The first-round RT-PCR employed HTBI primers together with the Qiagen OneStep RT-PCR kit. A multiplex PCR was then performed as the second round. TCRdb fed the multiplex PCR reads into MiXCR, producing one record per CDR3 protein. This sample has under 800,000 distinct CDR3 sequences, with 22% found just once. Study results and limitations: Detection in blood was also observed for most expanded thyroid clonotypes above 0.001 frequency.

The V end was cut by 2 bases, the J end by 3 bases, with 13 bases between. This CDR3 has 15 amino acids. Germline CDR1 MNHEY, CDR2 SVGAGI. J is TRBJ1-2 and V is TRBV6-5, with D possibly being TRBD1 (6 bases). The TCR comes from a woman between 18 and 29 years old with stable Graves' hyperthyroidism. Some clones in this sample may be carry-over from other donors' samples. The sample consisted of peripheral blood. The CDR3 DNA follows: TGTGCCAGCAGTTACCCGCGAGGGGGGTACTATGGCTACACCTTC. Protein product: CASSYPRGGYYGYTF.